Shown below are 2 T cell receptor beta chains from a single sample sequenced in a study of blood T cell repertoires in COVID-19. The table came from immunoSEQ multiplex PCR; TCRdb's copy has only in-frame clones and leaves some out. The repertoire includes under 550,000 clones, roughly 89% of them detected once, and roughly 0.76% sits in the top ten. What was sequenced was peripheral blood. The source is a man aged 18 to 29 with COVID-19, enrolled during active disease.

This rearrangement joins TRBV2 to TRBJ2-7, with a weak D call TRBD1 (5 bases). Trimming took off 5 bases at V and 3 bases at J, with 8 bases between the two ends. CDR1 is SNHLY, CDR2 FYNNEI, per germline. This CDR3 has 12 amino acids. The CDR3 DNA sequence: TGTGCCAGCAGTAGGACAAACTACGAGCAGTACTTC. Translating it yields CASSRTNYEQYF.

This chain uses TRBV7-2 with TRBJ2-1; possible D gene TRBD2, 5 bases. V was shortened by 5 bases and J by 8 bases, with 16 bases between the two germline ends. This CDR3 has 14 residues. Germline assignment: CDR1 SGHTA and CDR2 FQGNSA. The CDR3 nucleotides are TGTGCCAGCAGCCCTCAACCGGGGTCTCATGAGCAGTTCTTC. Its translation is CASSPQPGSHEQFF.